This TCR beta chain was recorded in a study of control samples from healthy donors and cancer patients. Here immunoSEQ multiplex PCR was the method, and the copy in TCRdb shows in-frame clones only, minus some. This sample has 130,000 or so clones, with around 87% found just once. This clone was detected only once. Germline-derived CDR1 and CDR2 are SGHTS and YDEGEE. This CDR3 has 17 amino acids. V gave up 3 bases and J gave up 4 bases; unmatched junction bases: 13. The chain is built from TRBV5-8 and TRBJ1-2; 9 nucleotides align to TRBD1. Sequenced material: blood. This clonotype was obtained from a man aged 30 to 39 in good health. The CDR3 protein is CASSSSLQGAFFYGYTF. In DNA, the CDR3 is TGTGCCAGCAGCTCCTCATTACAGGGGGCTTTCTTCTATGGCTACACCTTC.